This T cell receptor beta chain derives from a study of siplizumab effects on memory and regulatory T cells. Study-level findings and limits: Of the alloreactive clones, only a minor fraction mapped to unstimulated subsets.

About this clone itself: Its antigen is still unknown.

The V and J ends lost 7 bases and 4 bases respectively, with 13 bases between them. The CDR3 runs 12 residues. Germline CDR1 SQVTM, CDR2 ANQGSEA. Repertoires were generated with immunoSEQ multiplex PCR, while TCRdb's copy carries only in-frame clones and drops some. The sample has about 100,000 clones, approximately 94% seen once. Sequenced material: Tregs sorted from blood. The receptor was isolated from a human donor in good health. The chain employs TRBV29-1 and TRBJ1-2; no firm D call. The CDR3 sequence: CSAATPSYGYTF. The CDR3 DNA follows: TGCAGCGCAGCTACACCGTCCTATGGCTACACCTTC.